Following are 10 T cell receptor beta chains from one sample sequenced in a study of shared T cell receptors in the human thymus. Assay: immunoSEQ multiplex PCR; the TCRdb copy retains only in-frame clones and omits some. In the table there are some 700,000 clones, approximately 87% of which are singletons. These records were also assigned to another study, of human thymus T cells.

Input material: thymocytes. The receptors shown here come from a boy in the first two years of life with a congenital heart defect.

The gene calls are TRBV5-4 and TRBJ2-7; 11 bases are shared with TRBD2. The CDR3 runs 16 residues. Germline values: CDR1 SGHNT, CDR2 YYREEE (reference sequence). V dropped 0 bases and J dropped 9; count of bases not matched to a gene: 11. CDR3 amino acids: CASSLGGTSGLRGQYF. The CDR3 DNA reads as TGTGCCAGCAGCTTGGGTGGGACTAGCGGACTACGAGGGCAGTACTTC.

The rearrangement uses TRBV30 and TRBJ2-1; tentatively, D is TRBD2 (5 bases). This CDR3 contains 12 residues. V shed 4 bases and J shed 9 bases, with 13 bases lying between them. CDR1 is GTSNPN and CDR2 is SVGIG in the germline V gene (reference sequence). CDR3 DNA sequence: TGTGCCTGGATCCCAGGAGGATCTGAGCAGTTCTTC. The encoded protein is CAWIPGGSEQFF. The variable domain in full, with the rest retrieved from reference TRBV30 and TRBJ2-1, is SQTIHQWPATLVQPVGSPLSLECTVEGTSNPNLYWYRQAAGRGLQLLFYSVGIGQISSEVPQNLSASRPQDRQFILSSKKLLLSDSGFYLCAWIPGGSEQFFGPGTRLTVL.

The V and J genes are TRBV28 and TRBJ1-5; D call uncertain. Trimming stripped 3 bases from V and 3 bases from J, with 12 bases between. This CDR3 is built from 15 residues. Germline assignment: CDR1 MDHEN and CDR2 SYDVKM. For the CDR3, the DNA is TGTGCCAGCAGTTTTCAACTCACTCTCAATCAGCCCCAGCATTTT. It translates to CASSFQLTLNQPQHF.

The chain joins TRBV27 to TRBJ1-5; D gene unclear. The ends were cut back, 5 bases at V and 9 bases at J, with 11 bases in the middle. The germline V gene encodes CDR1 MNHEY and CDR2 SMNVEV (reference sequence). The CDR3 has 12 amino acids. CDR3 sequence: CASSPPRGPQHF. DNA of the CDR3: TGTGCCAGCAGTCCACCCCGGGGGCCCCAGCATTTT.

The CDR3 coding sequence is TGTGCCAGCAGTTTATCGCCCCAGGACAGTGGGACTCGGGACTACCTCTCCTACGAGCAGTACTTC. Its protein product is CASSLSPQDSGTRDYLSYEQYF. The J gene is TRBJ2-7, the V gene TRBV27, with a weak D call TRBD2 (7 bases). This CDR3 region has 22 residues. V lost 0 bases and J 0 bases, leaving 30 bases between the germline ends. Germline values: CDR1 MNHEY, CDR2 SMNVEV (reference sequence).

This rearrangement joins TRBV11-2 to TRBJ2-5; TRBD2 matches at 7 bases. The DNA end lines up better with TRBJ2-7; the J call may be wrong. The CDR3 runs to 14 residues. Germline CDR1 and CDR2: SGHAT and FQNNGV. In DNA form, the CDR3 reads TGTGCCAGCAGCTTAGGCGGGAGAAACTACGAGCAGTACTTC. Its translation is CASSLGGRNYEQYF.

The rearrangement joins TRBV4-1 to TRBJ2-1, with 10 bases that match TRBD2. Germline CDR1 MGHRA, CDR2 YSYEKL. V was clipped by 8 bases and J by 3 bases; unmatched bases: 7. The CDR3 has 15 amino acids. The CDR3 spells CASGFRTSGYNEQFF. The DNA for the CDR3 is TGCGCCAGCGGATTTCGGACTAGCGGCTACAATGAGCAGTTCTTC.

CDR3 in DNA: TGTGCCAGCAGCCCCCCGACAGGGAAAGCTTTCTTT. It is translated as CASSPPTGKAFF. The V gene is TRBV7-9, the J gene TRBJ1-1; 7 nucleotides agree with TRBD1. There are 12 residues in the CDR3. The germline CDR1 and CDR2 sequences are SEHNR and FQNEAQ (reference sequence). The ends lost 5 bases at V and 9 bases at J; junction bases unmatched: 6.

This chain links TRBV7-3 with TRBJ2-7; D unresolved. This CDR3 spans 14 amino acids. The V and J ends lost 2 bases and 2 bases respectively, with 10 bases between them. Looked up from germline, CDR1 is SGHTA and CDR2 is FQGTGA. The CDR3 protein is CASSLSLVPYEQYF. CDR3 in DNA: TGTGCCAGCAGCTTATCCCTAGTCCCCTACGAGCAGTACTTC.

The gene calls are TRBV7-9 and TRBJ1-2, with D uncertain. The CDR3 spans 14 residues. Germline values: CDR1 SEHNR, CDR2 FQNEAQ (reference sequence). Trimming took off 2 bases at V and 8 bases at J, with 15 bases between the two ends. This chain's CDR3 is CASSLPTRGQGYTF. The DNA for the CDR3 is TGTGCCAGCAGCTTACCCACCCGTGGCCAGGGCTACACCTTC. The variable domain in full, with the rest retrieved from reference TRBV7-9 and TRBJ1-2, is DTGVSQNPRHKITKRGQNVTFRCDPISEHNRLYWYRQTLGQGPEFLTYFQNEAQLEKSRLLSDRFSAERPKGSFSTLEIQRTEQGDSAMYLCASSLPTRGQGYTFGSGTRLTVV.